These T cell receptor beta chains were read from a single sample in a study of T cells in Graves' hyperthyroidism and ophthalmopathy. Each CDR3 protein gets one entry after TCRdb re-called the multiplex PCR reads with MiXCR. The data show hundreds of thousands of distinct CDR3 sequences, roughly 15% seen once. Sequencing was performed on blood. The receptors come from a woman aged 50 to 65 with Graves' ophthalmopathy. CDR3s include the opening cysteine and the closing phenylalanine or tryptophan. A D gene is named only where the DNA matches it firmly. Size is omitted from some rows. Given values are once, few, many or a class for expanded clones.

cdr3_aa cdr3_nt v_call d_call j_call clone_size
CSAKKTGNTDTQYF TGCAGTGCTAAAAAGACAGGGAACACAGATACGCAGTATTTT TRBV20-1 TRBD1 TRBJ2-3 many
CASSLDGSLGEAFF TGCGCCAGCAGCTTGGACGGGTCCTTAGGAGAAGCTTTCTTT TRBV5-1 NA TRBJ1-1 NA
CASSRDRWRKDGYTF TGTGCCAGCAGCCGGGACAGGTGGCGAAAGGATGGCTACACCTTC TRBV27 TRBD1 TRBJ1-2 few
CASSYSGPYTEAFF TGTGCCAGCAGTTACTCAGGGCCGTACACTGAAGCTTTCTTT TRBV6-2/TRBV6-3 NA TRBJ1-1 many
CASGSLAGGEQFF TGTGCTAGTGGTTCACTAGCGGGAGGTGAGCAGTTCTTC TRBV12-5 TRBD2 TRBJ2-1 many
CASSLWTGGTDTQYF TGTGCCAGCAGTTTATGGACAGGTGGCACAGATACGCAGTATTTT TRBV28 NA TRBJ2-3 many
CASSQDGGGNQPQHF TGCGCCAGCAGCCAAGATGGAGGTGGCAATCAGCCCCAGCATTTT TRBV4-3 NA TRBJ1-5 NA
CATSRWTATYEQYF TGTGCCACCAGCAGATGGACAGCTACCTACGAGCAGTACTTC TRBV15 NA TRBJ2-7 many
CASSLRDGLNTEAFF TGTGCCAGCAGCTTAAGGGACGGGCTGAACACTGAAGCTTTCTTT TRBV5-6 NA TRBJ1-1 many
CASSFAAGGMVNEQFF TGTGCCAGCAGTTTCGCGGCGGGAGGGATGGTCAATGAGCAGTTCTTC TRBV28 TRBD2 TRBJ2-1 many